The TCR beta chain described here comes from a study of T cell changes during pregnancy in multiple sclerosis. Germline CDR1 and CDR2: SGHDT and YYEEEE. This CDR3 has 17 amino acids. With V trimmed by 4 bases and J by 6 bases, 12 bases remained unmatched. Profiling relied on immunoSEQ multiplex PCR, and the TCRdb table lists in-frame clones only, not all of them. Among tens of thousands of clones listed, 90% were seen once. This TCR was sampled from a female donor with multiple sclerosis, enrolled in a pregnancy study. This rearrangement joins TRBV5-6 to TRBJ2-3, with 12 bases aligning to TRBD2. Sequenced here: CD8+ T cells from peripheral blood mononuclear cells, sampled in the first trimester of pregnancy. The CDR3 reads CASSPMIRTSGIDTQYF. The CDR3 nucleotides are TGTGCCAGCAGCCCTATGATCCGGACTAGCGGGATCGATACGCAGTATTTT.